These 30 T cell receptor beta chains came from one sample sequenced in a study of graft-versus-host responses after intestinal transplantation. TCRdb's table, derived via immunoSEQ multiplex PCR, lists solely in-frame clones and lacks some. The data hold some 4,000 clones, with roughly three quarters observed a single time. Lamina propria and intraepithelial lymphocytes were released by processing graft tissue. Source: ileum tissue, taken 338 days after intestinal transplantation. Receptor source: a human patient who received an intestinal transplant, so some T cells may come from the graft donor.

The genes are TRBV27 and TRBJ2-3; TRBD2 matches 11 bases. The V gene end was trimmed by 5 bases and the J gene end by 2 bases; junction bases not matched to a gene: 6. Germline V gene sequence: CDR1 MNHEY, CDR2 SMNVEV (reference sequence). This CDR3 is built from 16 residues. The CDR3 region is CASSRTSGRVTDTQYF. The CDR3 DNA reads as TGTGCCAGCAGTCGCACTAGCGGGAGAGTCACAGATACGCAGTATTTT.

The V gene is TRBV11-2, the J gene TRBJ2-1; 11 positions match TRBD1. V was pared by 1 base and J by 8 bases, with 4 bases of the junction left unmatched. CDR1 is SGHAT, CDR2 FQNNGV, per germline. The CDR3 loop spans 15 amino acids. The CDR3 here is CASSLAGTGGDEQFF. The CDR3 DNA reads as TGTGCCAGCAGCTTAGCCGGGACAGGGGGAGATGAGCAGTTCTTC.

This clone was counted only a few times. The chain employs TRBV11-3 and TRBJ2-5; weak D call: TRBD1 (6 bases). The CDR3 is 13 residues long. The germline V and J ends were trimmed by 6 bases and 2 bases, with 10 bases remaining between them. Per germline, CDR1 SGHNT and CDR2 YENEEA. CDR3 amino acids: CASSWTAQETQYF. The CDR3 DNA sequence: TGTGCCAGCAGTTGGACAGCGCAAGAGACCCAGTACTTC.

The chain links TRBV5-1 to TRBJ1-1; D ambiguous. V lost 2 bases to trimming and J lost 0 bases, with 8 bases between them. CDR1 is SGHRS and CDR2 is YFSETQ in the germline V gene. This CDR3 contains 14 residues. The CDR3 region is CASSFDNMNTEAFF. The CDR3 bases are TGCGCCAGCAGCTTTGACAACATGAACACTGAAGCTTTCTTT.

As regards this clone: Relative to the germline gene, one junction end is altered; a read error may explain this. The genes are TRBV5-1 and TRBJ2-7; D might be TRBD1 (5 bases). CDR1 is SGHRS, CDR2 YFSETQ, per germline. The CDR3 runs to 14 residues. DNA for the CDR3: TGCGCCAGCAGCTTGACCCTCGACAGTTACGAGCGGTACTTC. It is translated as CASSLTLDSYERYF.

The rearrangement links TRBV11-2 to TRBJ1-4; D perhaps matches TRBD1 (5 bases). Trimming took off 1 base at V and 8 bases at J, with 11 bases between the two ends. Germline CDR1 SGHAT, CDR2 FQNNGV. CDR3 length: 14 residues. CDR3 nucleotides: TGTGCCAGCAGCTTAGTTGGGGCGGGAGAAAAACTGTTTTTT. Its translation is CASSLVGAGEKLFF.

This chain connects TRBV4-2 to TRBJ2-3, with 9 bases aligning to TRBD2. This CDR3 comprises 14 residues. The germline gives CDR1 LGHNA, CDR2 YNFKEQ. The V segment lost 1 base and the J segment 4 bases; nucleotides outside the gene matches: 0. CDR3 in DNA: TGTGCCAGCAGCCAAGGGACTAGCGCAGATACGCAGTATTTT. Amino acids: CASSQGTSADTQYF.

The rearrangement links TRBV14 to TRBJ1-4; D is perhaps TRBD1 (5 bases). CDR1 and CDR2 from the germline V gene are SGHDN and FVKESK. The CDR3 covers 14 residues. Deletions cut 2 bases from V and 7 bases from J, with 11 bases between. CDR3 sequence (DNA): TGTGCCAGCAGCCAAAGGCAGGGACTTGAAAAACTGTTTTTT. Protein sequence: CASSQRQGLEKLFF. Complete variable domain (other parts from reference TRBV14 and TRBJ1-4): EAGVTQFPSHSVIEKGQTVTLRCDPISGHDNLYWYRRVMGKEIKFLLHFVKESKQDESGMPNNRFLAERTGGTYSTLKVQPAELEDSGVYFCASSQRQGLEKLFFGSGTQLSVL.

This chain connects TRBV28 to TRBJ2-7, with D tentatively TRBD1 (5 bases). Trimming shortened V by 5 bases and J by 0 bases, and 17 bases separated the two germline ends. CDR3 length: 16 residues. CDR1 and CDR2 (germline): MDHEN, SYDVKM. CDR3 DNA: TGTGCCAGCAGTCCCCCGGACATAAGGAGCTCCTACGAGCAGTACTTC. As protein: CASSPPDIRSSYEQYF. Filled out from reference TRBV28 and TRBJ2-7, the complete variable domain reads DVKVTQSSRYLVKRTGEKVFLECVQDMDHENMFWYRQDPGLGLRLIYFSYDVKMKEKGDIPEGYSVSREKKERFSLILESASTNQTSMYLCASSPPDIRSSYEQYFGPGTRLTVT.

This clone showed up just a few times. The V gene is TRBV10-2, the J gene TRBJ2-7, with D tentatively TRBD1 (6 bases). The germline V gene encodes CDR1 WSHSY and CDR2 SAAADI. The CDR3 is made up of 14 amino acids. V dropped 2 bases and J dropped 4 bases, with 12 bases sitting between them. The CDR3 here is CASSERAGEYEQYF. CDR3 bases: TGCGCCAGCAGTGAGCGGGCAGGGGAATACGAGCAGTACTTC.

The V and J genes are TRBV6-5 and TRBJ2-7; possible D gene TRBD2, 6 bases. Germline V gene sequence: CDR1 MNHEY, CDR2 SVGAGI. V was pared by 7 bases and J by 6 bases, with 16 bases between. The length of the CDR3 is 13 residues. The CDR3 nucleotides are TGTGCCAGCACCAGACTAGTTTCTGGCGAGCAGTACTTC. Its protein product is CASTRLVSGEQYF.

The chain joins TRBV9 to TRBJ1-3, with unresolved D. V lost 4 bases, J lost 1 base, and 12 bases lay in between. This CDR3 comprises 15 residues. Germline CDR1 and CDR2: SGDLS and YYNGEE. The chain's CDR3 is CASSPNWQSGNTIYF. The CDR3 DNA reads as TGTGCCAGCAGCCCGAATTGGCAGTCTGGAAACACCATATATTTT.

This clone was picked up one time. The chain joins TRBV21-1 to TRBJ2-7; no check of the table's D call, TRBD2, against the DNA was made. TRBV21-1 constitutes a pseudogene. The CDR3 extends over 12 amino acids. CDR3 amino acids: CASRGGRHEQYF. CDR3 nucleotides: TGTGCCAGCAGGGGGGGGCGGCACGAGCAGTACTTC.

V usage is TRBV6-1 and J usage is TRBJ1-2; D possibly corresponds to TRBD1 (6 bases). V lost 4 bases and J lost 4, with 13 bases in between. The CDR3 consists of 14 residues. In germline, CDR1 is MNHNS, CDR2 SASEGT. For the CDR3, the DNA is TGTGCCAGCAGTGTCGGCGGGGGCAGCTATGGCTACACCTTC. It specifies CASSVGGGSYGYTF.

V is TRBV5-1 and J is TRBJ1-2, with TRBD1 identical over 8 bases. Germline values: CDR1 SGHRS, CDR2 YFSETQ. The CDR3 totals 13 residues. The junction had 2 bases not matched to a gene; V was cut back by 4 bases and J by 3 bases. The CDR3 loop reads CASSPGQDYGYTF. The DNA of the CDR3 is TGCGCCAGCAGCCCGGGACAGGACTATGGCTACACCTTC.

This clone came up a few times. This chain joins TRBV28 and TRBJ2-7; D perhaps matches TRBD2 (6 bases). From germline, CDR1 is MDHEN and CDR2 SYDVKM. CDR3 length: 15 residues. V was shortened by 4 bases and J by 4 bases, with 17 bases between the two germline ends. The CDR3, as DNA: TGTGCCAGCAGTTATGGTTGGAACGGGGGTTACGAGCAGTACTTC. It codes for CASSYGWNGGYEQYF.

J is TRBJ2-7 and V is TRBV5-4; 7 bases agree with TRBD1. In germline, CDR1 is SGHNT, CDR2 YYREEE (reference sequence). CDR3 length: 14 residues. J lost 0 bases, V lost 4 bases, and 4 bases had no gene match. The CDR3 DNA is TGTGCCAGCAGCCCGGACAGGAGCTCCTACGAGCAGTACTTC. Residues: CASSPDRSSYEQYF.

The genes are TRBV5-1 and TRBJ2-1; 8 bases agree with TRBD2. Looked up from germline, CDR1 is SGHRS and CDR2 is YFSETQ. The CDR3 length is 14 residues. Trimming removed 0 bases from V and 5 bases from J; junction bases left unmatched: 1. The CDR3 is CASSLDGGDNEQFF. For the CDR3, the DNA is TGCGCCAGCAGCTTGGACGGGGGGGACAATGAGCAGTTCTTC.

The CDR3 loop is CASSEGGGTDTQYF. In DNA, the CDR3 is TGTGCCAGCAGTGAAGGGGGCGGCACAGATACGCAGTATTTT. The chain links TRBV6-1 to TRBJ2-3, with a tentative D call TRBD1 (5 bases). Between the trimmed V and J ends, which lost 1 base and 1 base, there was a span of 6 bases. This CDR3 spans 14 amino acids. Germline V gene data show CDR1 as MNHNS and CDR2 as SASEGT.

The chain couples TRBV28 to TRBJ2-3, with a possible D match to TRBD2 (5 bases). Trimming pared 4 bases from V and 3 bases from J, leaving 11 bases between. The CDR3 totals 14 residues. Germline V lookup: CDR1 MDHEN, CDR2 SYDVKM. The CDR3 nucleotides are TGTGCCAGCAGTTCCCAGTCGGGGACAGATACGCAGTATTTT. The encoded protein is CASSSQSGTDTQYF.

CDR3 coding DNA: TGTGCCAGCATGCAGGGAAACTCTGGAAACACCATATATTTT. Translating it yields CASMQGNSGNTIYF. The V and J genes are TRBV2 and TRBJ1-3, with a possible D match to TRBD1 (5 bases). The CDR3 covers 14 residues. V was trimmed by 7 bases and J by 0 bases, leaving 10 bases between them. The germline V gene has CDR1 SNHLY and CDR2 FYNNEI.

This clone occurred a few times. A far larger clone is one nucleotide away, so this likely arose from a read error. The rearrangement joins TRBV5-3 to TRBJ2-1; possibly TRBD2 for D (6 bases). TRBV5-3 is marked as an open reading frame, function uncertain. V lost 1 base, J lost 7 bases, and 6 bases lay in between. This CDR3 comprises 12 residues. The CDR3 nucleotides read TGTGCCAGAAGCTTGCGGGGGAATGAGCAGTTCTTC. This gives the protein CARSLRGNEQFF.

The genes are TRBV7-2 and TRBJ1-6; perhaps TRBD1 as D (6 bases). Trimming stripped 2 bases from V and 5 bases from J, with 10 bases between. CDR1 is SGHTA, CDR2 FQGNSA, per germline. This CDR3 spans 15 amino acids. CDR3 region: CASSLWGQDNSPLHF. For the CDR3, the DNA is TGTGCCAGCAGCTTATGGGGACAAGATAATTCACCCCTCCACTTT.

The J gene is TRBJ2-2, the V gene TRBV11-2; D perhaps matches TRBD2 (6 bases). CDR1 SGHAT and CDR2 FQNNGV come from the germline V gene. V dropped 7 bases and J dropped 4 bases, with 16 bases sitting between them. This CDR3 is 15 amino acids long. The DNA of the CDR3 is TGTGCCAGCACCGAAGTACTAGCAAGCACCGGGGAGCTGTTTTTT. Protein: CASTEVLASTGELFF.

The rearrangement uses TRBV19 and TRBJ2-5; D may be TRBD2 (6 bases). CDR3 size: 15 residues. CDR1 LNHDA and CDR2 SQIVND come from the germline V gene (reference sequence). V was shortened by 5 bases and J by 6 bases, with 19 bases between the two germline ends. The CDR3: CASSPRGLEVKTQYF. For the CDR3, the DNA is TGTGCCAGTAGTCCCCGGGGACTGGAAGTAAAGACCCAGTACTTC. Drawing the rest from reference TRBV19 and TRBJ2-5, the complete variable domain is DGGITQSPKYLFRKEGQNVTLSCEQNLNHDAMYWYRQDPGQGLRLIYYSQIVNDFQKGDIAEGYSVSREKKESFPLTVTSAQKNPTAFYLCASSPRGLEVKTQYFGPGTRLLVL.

This clone was found a few times. Other DNA sequences in this sample translate to the same CDR3. The chain combines TRBV27 with TRBJ2-1, with D possibly being TRBD2 (6 bases). The length of the CDR3 is 15 residues. Germline V gene sequence: CDR1 MNHEY, CDR2 SMNVEV (reference sequence). Between the trimmed V and J ends, which lost 2 bases and 7 bases, there was a span of 15 bases. The CDR3 is CASSLRRGAGNEQFF. Here the CDR3 DNA reads TGTGCCAGCAGTTTAAGACGCGGGGCGGGGAATGAGCAGTTCTTC.

The rearrangement joins TRBV10-2 to TRBJ2-2; D is undetermined. The CDR3 length is 13 residues. The germline gives CDR1 WSHSY, CDR2 SAAADI. Trimming took off 2 bases at V and 3 bases at J, with 4 bases between the two ends. In DNA form, the CDR3 reads TGCGCCAGCAGTGAGAGAGACACCGGGGAGCTGTTTTTT. Protein product: CASSERDTGELFF.

The V call is TRBV11-3, the J call TRBJ2-3; TRBD2 matches at 15 bases. V dropped 3 bases and J dropped 4; count of bases not matched to a gene: 8. Germline V lookup: CDR1 SGHNT, CDR2 YENEEA. CDR3 length equals 18 residues. Here the CDR3 DNA reads TGTGCCAGCAGCTTGGGACTAGCGGGAGGAGAAGTAGCAGATACGCAGTATTTT. Encoded protein: CASSLGLAGGEVADTQYF.

The chain has TRBV7-8 and TRBJ2-1, with a tentative D call TRBD2 (6 bases). The CDR3 runs to 14 residues. V lost 3 bases and J lost 0, with 6 bases in between. Germline V gives CDR1 SGHVS, CDR2 FQNEAQ. The CDR3 DNA follows: TGTGCCAGCAGCTTCGGGAGCTCCTACAATGAGCAGTTCTTC. Protein product: CASSFGSSYNEQFF.

This clone was detected only once. V and J are TRBV6-4 and TRBJ2-1, with 10 bases lining up with TRBD2. Germline loops: CDR1 MRHNA, CDR2 SNTAGT. CDR3 size: 15 residues. J lost 6 bases, V lost 3 bases, and 5 bases had no gene match. In DNA, the CDR3 is TGTGCCAGCAGTGAGAGCGGGGGGGCGGGCAATGAGCAGTTCTTC. Its protein product is CASSESGGAGNEQFF.